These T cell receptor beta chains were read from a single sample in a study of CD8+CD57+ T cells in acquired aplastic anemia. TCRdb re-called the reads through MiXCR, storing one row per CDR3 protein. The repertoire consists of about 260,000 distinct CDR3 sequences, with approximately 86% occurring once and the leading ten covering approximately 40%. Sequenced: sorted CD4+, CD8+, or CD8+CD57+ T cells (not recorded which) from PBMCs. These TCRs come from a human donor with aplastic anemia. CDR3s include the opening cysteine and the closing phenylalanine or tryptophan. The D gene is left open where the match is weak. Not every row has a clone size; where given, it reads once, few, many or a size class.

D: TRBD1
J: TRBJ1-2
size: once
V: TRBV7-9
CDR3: CASSLRDRGSDYVYTF
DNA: TGTGCCAGCAGCTTACGGGACAGGGGGTCTGACTATGTCTACACCTTC

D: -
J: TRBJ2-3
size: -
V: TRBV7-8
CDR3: CASGFARGPDAQYF
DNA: TGTGCCAGCGGCTTTGCGCGAGGCCCCGATGCGCAGTACTTT

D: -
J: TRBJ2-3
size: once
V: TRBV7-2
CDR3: CASSLVGTRGWSSF
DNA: TGTGCCAGCAGCTTAGTTGGTACCAGGGGTTGGAGTTCCTTT

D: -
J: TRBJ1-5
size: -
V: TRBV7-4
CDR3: CASSFDRGLSQPQHF
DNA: TGTGCCAGCAGCTTTGATAGGGGCTTGTCTCAGCCCCAGCATTTT

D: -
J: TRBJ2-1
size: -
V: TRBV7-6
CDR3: CASTPGKGQEYNEQFF
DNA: TGTGCCAGCACCCCCGGGAAGGGTCAAGAATACAATGAGCAGTTCTTC

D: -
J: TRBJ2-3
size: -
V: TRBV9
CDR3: CASSLGGTPVTKYF
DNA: TGTGCCAGCAGCTTAGGGGGGACACCCGTTACGAAGTATTTT

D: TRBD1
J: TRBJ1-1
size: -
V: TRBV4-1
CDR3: CASGDSDLNTEAFF
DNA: TGTGCCAGCGGGGACAGCGATTTGAACACTGAAGCTTTCTTT

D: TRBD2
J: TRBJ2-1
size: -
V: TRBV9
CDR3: CASSVDAGAGNLQFF
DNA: TGTGCCAGCAGCGTAGACGCGGGAGCGGGGAATTTGCAGTTCTTC

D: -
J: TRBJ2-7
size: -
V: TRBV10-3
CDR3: CAISDTTYAQHF
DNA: TGTGCCATCAGTGACACAACTTACGCACAGCACTTC

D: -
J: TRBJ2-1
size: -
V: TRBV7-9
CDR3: CASSLALLASYNEQFF
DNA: TGTGCCAGCAGCTTAGCGCTCCTAGCCTCCTACAATGAGCAGTTCTTC

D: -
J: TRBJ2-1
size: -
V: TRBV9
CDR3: CASSDGERHEQFF
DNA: TGTGCCAGCAGTGATGGGGAGCGACATGAGCAGTTCTTC

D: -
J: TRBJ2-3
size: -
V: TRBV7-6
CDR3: CASTLGGVPDGANF
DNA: TGTGCCAGCACCCTAGGGGGAGTCCCCGATGGGGCCAACTTT

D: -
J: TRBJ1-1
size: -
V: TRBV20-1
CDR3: CSARETGSTEAFF
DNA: TGCAGTGCTAGAGAAACAGGGAGCACTGAAGCTTTCTTC

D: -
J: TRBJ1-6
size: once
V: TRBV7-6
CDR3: CASSSDLTTAPLHF
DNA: TGTGCCAGCAGTTCGGACCTCACCACAGCACCCCTGCACTTT

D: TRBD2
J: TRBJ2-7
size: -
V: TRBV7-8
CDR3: CASKWRLAYKQYF
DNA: TGTGCCAGCAAGTGGAGACTAGCATACAAGCAGTACTTC

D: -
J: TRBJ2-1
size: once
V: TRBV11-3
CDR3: CASSFRLTEEQSF
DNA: TGTGCCAGCAGCTTCAGGCTGACAGAAGAGCAGTCCTTC

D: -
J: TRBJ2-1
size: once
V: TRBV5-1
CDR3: CASSLEAIRDNEQFF
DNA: TGCGCCAGCAGCTTGGAGGCTATCCGGGACAATGAGCAGTTCTTC

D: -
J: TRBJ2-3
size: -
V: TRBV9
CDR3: CASSGDYGPYTFGF
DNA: -

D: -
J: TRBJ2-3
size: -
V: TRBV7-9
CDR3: CASSLAGSPAAKQF
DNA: TGTGCCAGCAGCTTAGCGGGAAGCCCCGCAGCGAAGCAGTTT

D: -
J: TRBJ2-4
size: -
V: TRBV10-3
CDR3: CAISESTNIQYF
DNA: TGTGCCATCAGTGAGTCGACTAACATTCAGTACTTC

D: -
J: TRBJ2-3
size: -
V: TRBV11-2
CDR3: CASSLELTANTQYF
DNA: TGTGCCAGCAGCTTAGAGCTAACAGCGAATACGCAGTATTTT

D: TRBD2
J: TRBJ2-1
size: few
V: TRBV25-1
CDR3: CASSGEGRGSYNEQFF
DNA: TGTGCCAGCAGTGGGGAGGGGCGCGGGTCCTACAATGAGCAGTTCTTC

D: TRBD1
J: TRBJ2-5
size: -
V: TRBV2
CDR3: CASTGQGVYETQYF
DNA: TGTGCCAGCACCGGACAGGGTGTGTATGAGACCCAGTACTTC

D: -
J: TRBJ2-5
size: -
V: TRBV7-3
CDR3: CASSPGRAADTQYTQYF
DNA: TGTGCCAGCAGCCCTGGACGGGCCGCAGATACGCAGTATACCCAGTACTTC

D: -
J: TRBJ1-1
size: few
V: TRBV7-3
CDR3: CASSARENEAFF
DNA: TGTGCCAGCAGCGCCCGGGAGAACGAAGCTTTCTTT

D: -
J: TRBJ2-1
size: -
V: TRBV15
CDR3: CATSNGGKHEPFF
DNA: TGTGCCACCAGCAATGGGGGGAAGCATGAGCCCTTCTTC

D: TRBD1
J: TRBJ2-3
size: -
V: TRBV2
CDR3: CASGDRDTQYF
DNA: TGTGCCAGCGGGGACAGGGATACGCAGTATTTT

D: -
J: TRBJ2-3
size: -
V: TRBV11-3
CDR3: CASNRGGGDTQYF
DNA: TGTGCCAGCAACCGGGGAGGGGGAGATACGCAGTATTTT

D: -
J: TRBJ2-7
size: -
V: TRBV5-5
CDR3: CASSLDREPSYEQYF
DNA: TGTGCCAGCAGCTTGGACAGGGAGCCTTCCTACGAGCAGTACTTC

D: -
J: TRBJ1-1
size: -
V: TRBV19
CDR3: CASSIDSAAYNEPFF
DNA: TGTGCCAGTAGTATAGATAGCGCAGCCTACAATGAGCCTTTCTTT

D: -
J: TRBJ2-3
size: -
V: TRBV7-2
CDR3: CASSPAPGHTKQFF
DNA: TGTGCCAGCAGCCCGGCCCCTGGACATACGAAGCAGTTTTTT

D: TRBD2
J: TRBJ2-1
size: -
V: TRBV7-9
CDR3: CASSFQRRGGGAEQFF
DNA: TGTGCCAGCAGCTTTCAACGTCGCGGGGGGGGTGCTGAGCAGTTCTTC

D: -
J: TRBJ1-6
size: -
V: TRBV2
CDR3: CASGVTPVGLNTQALF
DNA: TGTGCCAGCGGAGTGACTCCCGTCGGCTTGAACACTCAAGCCCTCTTT

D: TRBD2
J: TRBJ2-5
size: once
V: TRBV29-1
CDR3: CTVDLAGGPETQYF
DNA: TGTACCGTTGATTTAGCGGGAGGTCCCGAGACCCAGTACTTC

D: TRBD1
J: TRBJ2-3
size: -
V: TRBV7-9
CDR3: CASSLSDRVRDNEYF
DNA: TGTGCCAGCAGCCTATCGGACAGGGTGAGGGACAATGAGTATTTT

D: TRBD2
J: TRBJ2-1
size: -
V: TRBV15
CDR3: CASSSQRRGGSDEQFF
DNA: TGTGCCAGCAGCAGTCAAAGGCGCGGGGGGAGCGATGAGCAGTTCTTC